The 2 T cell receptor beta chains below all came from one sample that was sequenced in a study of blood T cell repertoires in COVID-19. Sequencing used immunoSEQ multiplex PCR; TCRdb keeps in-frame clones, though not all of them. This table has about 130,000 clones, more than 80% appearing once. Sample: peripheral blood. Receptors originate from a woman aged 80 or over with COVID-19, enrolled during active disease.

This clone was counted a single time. In DNA, the CDR3 is TGTGCCAGCAGTATCCTCTCGGACAGTTCTCGTACGTTCTTC. It encodes CASSILSDSSRTFF. The chain is built from TRBV28 and TRBJ2-1; D is perhaps TRBD1 (6 bases). The CDR3 contains 14 residues. V lost 5 bases, J lost 15 bases, and 23 bases lay in between. CDR1 is MDHEN and CDR2 is SYDVKM in the germline V gene.

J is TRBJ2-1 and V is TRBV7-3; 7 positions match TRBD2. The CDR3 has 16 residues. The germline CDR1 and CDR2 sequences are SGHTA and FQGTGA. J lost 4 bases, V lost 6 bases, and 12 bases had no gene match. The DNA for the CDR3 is TGTGCCAGCAGTCGGACTAGTTCCCCTTTTTACAATGAGCAGTTCTTC. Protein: CASSRTSSPFYNEQFF.